Presented here are 5 T cell receptor beta chains from one specimen sequenced in a study of T-cell memory formation after mild COVID-19. MiXCR, run by TCRdb on the 5' RACE reads, gives a single entry per CDR3 protein. Of around 49,000 distinct CDR3 sequences listed, roughly a quarter were seen once; the top ten hold around 44%. Sequences were obtained from PBMCs or a T cell subset sorted from them (not recorded which). The receptors derive from a young man who had mild COVID-19 (a few samples of this study predate the infection). Cell type and time point are not known.

The chain is built from TRBV4-2 and TRBJ1-2; tentatively, D is TRBD1 (5 bases). From germline, CDR1 is LGHNA and CDR2 YNFKEQ. V was clipped by 0 bases and J by 6 bases, with 17 bases between them. The CDR3 has 16 amino acids. The CDR3 DNA is TGTGCCAGCAGCCAAGAATCCTCCTTCGGGGGAGATGGCTACACCTTC. It is translated as CASSQESSFGGDGYTF.

The chain employs TRBV27 and TRBJ1-1; D perhaps matches TRBD1 (6 bases). The CDR3 extends over 13 amino acids. The germline V and J ends were trimmed by 5 bases and 3 bases, with 10 bases remaining between them. CDR1 and CDR2 from the germline V gene are MNHEY and SMNVEV (reference sequence). As DNA, the CDR3 is TGTGCCAGCAGTGACAGGTCGGACACTGAAGCTTTCTTT. Amino acid sequence: CASSDRSDTEAFF.

The V and J genes are TRBV4-3 and TRBJ2-5; TRBD2 matches 7 bases. CDR1 and CDR2 (germline): LGHNA, YSLEER. Trimming at V came to 0 bases and at J to 5 bases, leaving 3 bases not matched to a gene. CDR3 size: 14 residues. CDR3 sequence (DNA): TGCGCCAGCAGCCAAGAAGTCGGGGGGGAGACCCAGTACTTC. It yields the protein CASSQEVGGETQYF.

This clonotype was detected only a few times. In DNA, the CDR3 is TGTGCCAGCAGCTGGGCGGGGAATGAAGCTTTCTTT. Its translation is CASSWAGNEAFF. The rearrangement joins TRBV7-9 to TRBJ1-1; D remains ambiguous. V shed 4 bases and J shed 7 bases, with 10 bases lying between them. The CDR3 is 12 residues long. Germline CDR1 is SEHNR and CDR2 is FQNEAQ (reference sequence). Filled out from reference TRBV7-9 and TRBJ1-1, the complete variable domain reads DTGVSQNPRHKITKRGQNVTFRCDPISEHNRLYWYRQTLGQGPEFLTYFQNEAQLEKSRLLSDRFSAERPKGSFSTLEIQRTEQGDSAMYLCASSWAGNEAFFGQGTRLTVV.

This sequence joins TRBV4-1 and TRBJ2-1; 11 nucleotides line up with TRBD2. The CDR3 extends over 16 amino acids. CDR1 is MGHRA, CDR2 YSYEKL, per germline. Trimming took 5 bases from V and 10 from J; bases not matched to a gene: 13. In DNA form, the CDR3 reads TGCGCCAGCAGCAAAAGACCTAGCGGGGGGTGGGACGAGCAGTTCTTC. It encodes CASSKRPSGGWDEQFF.